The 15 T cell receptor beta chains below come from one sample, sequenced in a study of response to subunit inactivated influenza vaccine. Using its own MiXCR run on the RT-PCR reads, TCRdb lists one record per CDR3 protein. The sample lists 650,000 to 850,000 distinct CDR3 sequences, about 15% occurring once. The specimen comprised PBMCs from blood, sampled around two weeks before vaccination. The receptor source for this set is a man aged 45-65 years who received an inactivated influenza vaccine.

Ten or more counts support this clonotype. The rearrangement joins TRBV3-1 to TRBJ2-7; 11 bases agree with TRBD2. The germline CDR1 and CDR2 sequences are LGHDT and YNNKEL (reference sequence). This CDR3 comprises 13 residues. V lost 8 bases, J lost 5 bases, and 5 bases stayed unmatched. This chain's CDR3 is CASSRLAGNEQYF. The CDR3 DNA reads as TGTGCCAGCTCTCGACTAGCGGGGAACGAGCAGTACTTC.

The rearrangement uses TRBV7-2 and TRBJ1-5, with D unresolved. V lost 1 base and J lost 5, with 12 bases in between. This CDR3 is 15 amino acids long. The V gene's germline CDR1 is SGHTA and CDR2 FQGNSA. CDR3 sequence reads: CASSLGGQGHQPQHF. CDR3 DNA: TGTGCCAGCAGCTTAGGAGGCCAAGGGCATCAGCCCCAGCATTTT. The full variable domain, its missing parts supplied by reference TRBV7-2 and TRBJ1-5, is GAGVSQSPSNKVTEKGKDVELRCDPISGHTALYWYRQSLGQGLEFLIYFQGNSAPDKSGLPSDRFSAERTGGSVSTLTIQRTQQEDSAVYLCASSLGGQGHQPQHFGDGTRLSIL.

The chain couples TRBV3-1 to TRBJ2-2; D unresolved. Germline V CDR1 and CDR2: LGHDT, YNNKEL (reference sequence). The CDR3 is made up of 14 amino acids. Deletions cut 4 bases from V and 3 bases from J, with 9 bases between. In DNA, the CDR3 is TGTGCCAGCAGCCCCCGAGTTCACACCGGGGAGCTGTTTTTT. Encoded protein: CASSPRVHTGELFF.

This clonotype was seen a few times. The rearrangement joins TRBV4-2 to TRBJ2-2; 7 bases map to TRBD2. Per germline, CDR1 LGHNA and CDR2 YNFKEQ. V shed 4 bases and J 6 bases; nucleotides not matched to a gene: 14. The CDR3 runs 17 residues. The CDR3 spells CASSPLGGRASAGELFF. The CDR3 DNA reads TGTGCCAGCAGCCCCCTTGGTGGGAGGGCCAGTGCCGGGGAGCTGTTTTTT.

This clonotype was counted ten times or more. The DNA for the CDR3 is TGTGCCAGCAGCTTTTCGTTCGGGGGACAGACCCAGTACTTC. This codes for CASSFSFGGQTQYF. The rearrangement uses TRBV7-2 and TRBJ2-5; tentatively, D is TRBD2 (6 bases). This CDR3 is 14 amino acids long. V was clipped by 3 bases and J by 6 bases, with 14 bases between them. Germline values: CDR1 SGHTA, CDR2 FQGNSA.

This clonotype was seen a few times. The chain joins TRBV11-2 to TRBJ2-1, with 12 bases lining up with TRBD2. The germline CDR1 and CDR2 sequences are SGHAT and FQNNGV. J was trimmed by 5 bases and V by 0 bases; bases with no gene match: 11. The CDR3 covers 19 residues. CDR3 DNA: TGTGCCAGCAGCTTAGATGGGCTAGCGGGAGGGCCTCGAGACAATGAGCAGTTCTTC. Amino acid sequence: CASSLDGLAGGPRDNEQFF.

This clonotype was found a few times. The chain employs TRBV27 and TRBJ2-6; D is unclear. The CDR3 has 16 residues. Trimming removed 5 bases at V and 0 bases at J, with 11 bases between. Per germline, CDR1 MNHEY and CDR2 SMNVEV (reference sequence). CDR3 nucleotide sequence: TGTGCCAGCAGTGGTATTAAGATCTCTGGGGCCAACGTCCTGACTTTC. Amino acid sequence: CASSGIKISGANVLTF.

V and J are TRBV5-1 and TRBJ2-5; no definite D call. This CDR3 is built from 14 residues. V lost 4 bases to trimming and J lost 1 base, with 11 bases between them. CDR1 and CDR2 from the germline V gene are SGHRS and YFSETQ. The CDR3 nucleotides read TGCGCCAGCAGCCCCCAGGACCCCCAAGAGACCCAGTACTTC. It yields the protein CASSPQDPQETQYF.

The CDR3 nucleotides read TGCAGTGCTACCAAGGCCCGGACAGGGGTGAAGACCCAGTACTTC. Translating gives CSATKARTGVKTQYF. J is TRBJ2-5 and V is TRBV20-1, with 9 nucleotides matching TRBD1. Germline V gene lookup returns CDR1 DFQATT and CDR2 SNEGSKA (reference sequence). CDR3 length: 15 residues. The junction had 12 bases not matched to a gene; V was cut back by 4 bases and J by 6 bases.

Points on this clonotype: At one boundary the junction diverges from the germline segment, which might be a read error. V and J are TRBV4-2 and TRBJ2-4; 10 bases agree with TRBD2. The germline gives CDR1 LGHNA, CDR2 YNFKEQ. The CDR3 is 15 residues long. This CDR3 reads CASSQEGGLAGEFIF. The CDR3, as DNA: TGTGCCAGCAGCCAAGAAGGTGGGCTAGCGGGAGAATTTATCTTC.

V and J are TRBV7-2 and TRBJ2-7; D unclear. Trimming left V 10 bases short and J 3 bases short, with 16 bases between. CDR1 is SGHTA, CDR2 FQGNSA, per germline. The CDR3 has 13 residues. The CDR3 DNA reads TGTGCCACCGCGTTCCAGCTGGGCTACGAGCAGTACTTC. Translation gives CATAFQLGYEQYF. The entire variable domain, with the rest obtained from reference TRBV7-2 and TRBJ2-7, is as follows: GAGVSQSPSNKVTEKGKDVELRCDPISGHTALYWYRQSLGQGLEFLIYFQGNSAPDKSGLPSDRFSAERTGGSVSTLTIQRTQQEDSAVYLCATAFQLGYEQYFGPGTRLTVT.

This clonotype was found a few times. CDR3 sequence: CASSLVPGLAGVRTDTQYF. The CDR3 region has the DNA TGTGCCAGCAGCTTAGTTCCGGGACTAGCGGGAGTACGGACAGATACGCAGTATTTT. The V call is TRBV11-2, the J call TRBJ2-3; 14 positions match TRBD2. This CDR3 is 19 amino acids long. Germline V CDR1 and CDR2: SGHAT, FQNNGV. V lost 1 base and J lost 3; bases outside the gene matches: 9.

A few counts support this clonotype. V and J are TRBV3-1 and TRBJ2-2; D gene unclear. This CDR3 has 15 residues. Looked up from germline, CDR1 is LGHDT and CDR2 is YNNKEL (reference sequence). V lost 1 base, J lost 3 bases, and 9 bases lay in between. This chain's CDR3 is CASSQAQVDTGELFF. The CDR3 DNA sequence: TGTGCCAGCAGCCAAGCCCAGGTAGACACCGGGGAGCTGTTTTTT.

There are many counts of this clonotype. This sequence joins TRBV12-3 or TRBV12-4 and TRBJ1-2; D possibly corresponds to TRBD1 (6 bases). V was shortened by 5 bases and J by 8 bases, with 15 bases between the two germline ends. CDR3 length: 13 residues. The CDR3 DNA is TGTGCCAGCAGTCGAGACAGGATCAACGGCTACACCTTC. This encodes CASSRDRINGYTF.

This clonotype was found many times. The CDR3 loop is CSADRGGEQYF. The CDR3 DNA reads as TGCAGCGCTGACAGGGGAGGGGAGCAGTACTTC. This sequence joins TRBV29-1 and TRBJ2-7; TRBD1 is a possible D gene (8 bases). The CDR3 runs 11 residues. CDR1 is SQVTM and CDR2 is ANQGSEA in the germline V gene. V lost 7 bases and J 7 bases, leaving 14 bases between the germline ends.